This T cell receptor (beta chain) was found in a study of cytomegalovirus exposure and HLA in healthy donors. Regarding the study as a whole: Rare TCR sequences predominated, though certain public TCRs were found in many donors.

On this clone itself: What it binds is not known.

Method: immunoSEQ multiplex PCR; TCRdb's copy keeps in-frame clones and lacks some. The sample shows over 250,000 clones, approximately 86% of them seen only once. The CDR3 covers 12 residues. Germline V gene lookup returns CDR1 MDHEN and CDR2 SYDVKM. Trimming removed 8 bases at V and 3 bases at J, with 10 bases between. Source material: PBMCs. The chain links TRBV28 to TRBJ1-1; D remains ambiguous. The receptor was isolated from a woman between 25 and 40 years old in good health and CMV-seropositive. The CDR3 reads CASATADTEAFF. The CDR3 nucleotides read TGTGCCAGCGCTACAGCGGACACTGAAGCTTTCTTT.